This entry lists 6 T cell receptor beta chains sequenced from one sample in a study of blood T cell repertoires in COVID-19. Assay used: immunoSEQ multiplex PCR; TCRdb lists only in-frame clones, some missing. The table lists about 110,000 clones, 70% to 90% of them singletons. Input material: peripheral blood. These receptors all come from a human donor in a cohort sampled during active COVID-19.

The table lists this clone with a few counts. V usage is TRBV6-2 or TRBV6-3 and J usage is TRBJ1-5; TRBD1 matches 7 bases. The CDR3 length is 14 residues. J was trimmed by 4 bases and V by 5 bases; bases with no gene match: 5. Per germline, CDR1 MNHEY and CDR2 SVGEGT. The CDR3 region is CASSTARGNQPQHF. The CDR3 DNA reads TGTGCCAGCAGTACAGCCAGGGGGAATCAGCCCCAGCATTTT.

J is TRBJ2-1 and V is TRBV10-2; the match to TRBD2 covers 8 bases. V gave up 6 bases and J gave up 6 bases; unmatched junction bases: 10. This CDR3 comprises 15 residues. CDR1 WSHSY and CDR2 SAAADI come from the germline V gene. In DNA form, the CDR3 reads TGCGCCAGCAGAAAACTAGCGGAAAGGGGCAATGAGCAGTTCTTC. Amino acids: CASRKLAERGNEQFF.

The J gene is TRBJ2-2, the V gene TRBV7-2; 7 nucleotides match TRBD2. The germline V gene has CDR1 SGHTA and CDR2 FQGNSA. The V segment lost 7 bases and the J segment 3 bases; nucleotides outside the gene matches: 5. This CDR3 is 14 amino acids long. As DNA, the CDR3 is TGTGCCAGCACCTGGACTAGTGACACCGGGGAGCTGTTTTTT. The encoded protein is CASTWTSDTGELFF. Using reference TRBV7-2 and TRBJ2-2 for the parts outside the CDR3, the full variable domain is GAGVSQSPSNKVTEKGKDVELRCDPISGHTALYWYRQSLGQGLEFLIYFQGNSAPDKSGLPSDRFSAERTGGSVSTLTIQRTQQEDSAVYLCASTWTSDTGELFFGEGSRLTVL.

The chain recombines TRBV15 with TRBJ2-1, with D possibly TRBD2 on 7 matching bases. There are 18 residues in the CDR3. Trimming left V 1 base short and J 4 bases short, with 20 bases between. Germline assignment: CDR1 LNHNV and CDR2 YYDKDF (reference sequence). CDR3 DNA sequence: TGTGCCACCAGCAGAGGAGGGGGGGTGGCCAACGGATACAATGAGCAGTTCTTC. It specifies CATSRGGGVANGYNEQFF.

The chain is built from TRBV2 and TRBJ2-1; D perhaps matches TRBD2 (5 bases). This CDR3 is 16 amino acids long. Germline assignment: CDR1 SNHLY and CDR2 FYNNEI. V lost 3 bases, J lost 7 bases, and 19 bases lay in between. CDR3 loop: CASSDLLALLRNEQFF. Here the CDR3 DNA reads TGTGCCAGCAGTGACTTGCTAGCCCTTCTAAGGAATGAGCAGTTCTTC.

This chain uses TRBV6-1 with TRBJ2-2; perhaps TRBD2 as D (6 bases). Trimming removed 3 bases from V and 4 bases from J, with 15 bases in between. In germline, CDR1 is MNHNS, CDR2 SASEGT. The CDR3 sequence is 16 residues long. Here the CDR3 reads CASSEVAGRTTGELFF. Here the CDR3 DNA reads TGTGCCAGCAGTGAGGTTGCGGGGAGGACCACCGGGGAGCTGTTTTTT.